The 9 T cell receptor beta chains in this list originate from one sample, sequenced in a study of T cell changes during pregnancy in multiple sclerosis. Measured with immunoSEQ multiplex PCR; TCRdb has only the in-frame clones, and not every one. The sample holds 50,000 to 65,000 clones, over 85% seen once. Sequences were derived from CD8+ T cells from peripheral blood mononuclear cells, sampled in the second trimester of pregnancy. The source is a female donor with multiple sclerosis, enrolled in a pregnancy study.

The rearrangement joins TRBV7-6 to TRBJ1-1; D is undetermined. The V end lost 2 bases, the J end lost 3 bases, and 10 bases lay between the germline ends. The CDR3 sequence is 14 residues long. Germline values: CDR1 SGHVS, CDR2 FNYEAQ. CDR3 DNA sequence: TGTGCCAGCAGCTTACGCGGAGAGGACACTGAAGCTTTCTTT. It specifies CASSLRGEDTEAFF.

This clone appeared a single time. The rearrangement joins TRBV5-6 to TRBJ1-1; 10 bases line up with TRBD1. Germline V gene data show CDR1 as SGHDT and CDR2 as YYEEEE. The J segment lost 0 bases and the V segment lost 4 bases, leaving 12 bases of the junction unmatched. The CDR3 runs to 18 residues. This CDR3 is CASSDSSTGGFMNTEAFF. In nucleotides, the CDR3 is TGTGCCAGCAGCGATTCCTCGACAGGGGGCTTTATGAACACTGAAGCTTTCTTT.

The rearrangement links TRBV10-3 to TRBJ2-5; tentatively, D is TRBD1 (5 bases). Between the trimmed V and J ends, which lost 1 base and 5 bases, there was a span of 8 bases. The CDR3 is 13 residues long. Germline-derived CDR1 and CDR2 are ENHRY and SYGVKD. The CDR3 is CAISEFKGETQYF. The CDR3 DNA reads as TGTGCCATCAGTGAGTTCAAGGGGGAGACCCAGTACTTC.

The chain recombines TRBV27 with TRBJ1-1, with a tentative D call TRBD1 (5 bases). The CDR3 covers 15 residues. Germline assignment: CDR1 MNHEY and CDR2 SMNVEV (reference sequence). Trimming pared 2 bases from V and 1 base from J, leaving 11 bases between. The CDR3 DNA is TGTGCCAGCAGTTTACGGGGGACGGGGAACACTGAAGCTTTCTTT. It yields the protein CASSLRGTGNTEAFF.

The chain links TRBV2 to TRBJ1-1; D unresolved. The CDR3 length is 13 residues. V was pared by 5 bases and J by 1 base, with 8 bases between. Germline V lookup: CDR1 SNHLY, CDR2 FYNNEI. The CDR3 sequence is CASSFSQNTEAFF. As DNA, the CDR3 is TGTGCCAGCAGTTTTTCCCAGAACACTGAAGCTTTCTTT.

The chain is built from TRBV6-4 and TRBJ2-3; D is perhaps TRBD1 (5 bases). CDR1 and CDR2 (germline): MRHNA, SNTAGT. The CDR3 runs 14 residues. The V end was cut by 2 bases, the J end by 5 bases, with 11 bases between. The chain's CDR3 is CASSDQGSLDTQYF. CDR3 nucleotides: TGTGCCAGCAGTGACCAGGGCAGCCTAGATACGCAGTATTTT.

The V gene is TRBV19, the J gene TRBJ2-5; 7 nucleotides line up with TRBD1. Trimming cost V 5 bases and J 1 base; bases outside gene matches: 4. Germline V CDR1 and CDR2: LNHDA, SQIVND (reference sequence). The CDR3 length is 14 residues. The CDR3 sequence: CASSYRGVQETQYF. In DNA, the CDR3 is TGTGCCAGTAGTTACAGGGGAGTCCAAGAGACCCAGTACTTC.

For the CDR3, the DNA is TGTGCCAGCAGTTCACTAGCGGGGGACTACGAGCAGTACTTC. This encodes CASSSLAGDYEQYF. The genes are TRBV27 and TRBJ2-7; 11 nucleotides line up with TRBD2. J lost 3 bases, V lost 4 bases, and 2 bases had no gene match. The CDR3 runs 14 residues. CDR1 MNHEY and CDR2 SMNVEV come from the germline V gene (reference sequence).

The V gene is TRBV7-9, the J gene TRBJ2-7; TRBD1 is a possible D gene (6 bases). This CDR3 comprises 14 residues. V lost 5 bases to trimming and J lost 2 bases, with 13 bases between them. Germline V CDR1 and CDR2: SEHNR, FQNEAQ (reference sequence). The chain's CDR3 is CASSAPGTPYEQYF. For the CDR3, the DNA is TGTGCCAGCAGCGCCCCCGGGACACCCTACGAGCAGTACTTC.